This TCR beta chain was profiled in a study of T cell repertoires in cytomegalovirus infection. Study details: It can be stated that public TCR beta signatures indicated CMV infection as well as a matching HLA type.

General study findings and limits: Dominant in the ex vivo response were TCR beta clonotypes restricted by HLA-C and specific for CMV. The cumulative frequency of public TCR beta families distinguished individuals who carried CMV together with the relevant HLA.

V dropped 5 bases and J dropped 7 bases, with 15 bases sitting between them. CDR3 length equals 14 residues. CDR1 is SGHNT, CDR2 YENEEA, per germline. This clonotype was counted only a few times. Its antigen remains unidentified. TCRdb itself ran the reads through MiXCR, one entry per CDR3 protein. The table records about 920,000 distinct CDR3 sequences, under 40% of them present only once. The gene calls are TRBV11-3 and TRBJ2-1, with D possibly TRBD2 on 7 matching bases. The source material was cultured CD8+ T cells from PBMCs, sampled from culture after CMV antigen stimulation. This sequence was found in a human donor in good health (CMV status not recorded). Some clones in this sample may be carry-over from other donors' samples. CDR3 loop: CASSRGGASNEQFF. The CDR3 coding sequence is TGTGCCAGCAGCCGTGGGGGGGCCTCGAATGAGCAGTTCTTC.